This T cell receptor (beta chain) was observed in a study of tumor-infiltrating lymphocytes in localized non-small cell lung cancer. Whole-study findings and limits: Not all patients were TCR sequenced, owing to tissue quantity.

Data came from immunoSEQ multiplex PCR; TCRdb stores just in-frame clones and leaves some out. The table shows some 30,000 clones, with approximately 85% occurring only once. For this clone: What it binds is not known.

In germline, CDR1 is MNHEY, CDR2 SMNVEV (reference sequence). The CDR3 runs to 14 residues. With 3 bases clipped from V and 5 bases from J, the junction kept 6 bases outside the gene matches. V gene TRBV27 combines with J gene TRBJ1-2; TRBD1 aligns across 7 bases. Sequencing was performed on lung tumor tissue. The clonotype comes from a human donor with non-small cell lung cancer. CDR3 sequence reads: CASSFFPGQYGYTF. In DNA, the CDR3 is TGTGCCAGCAGTTTCTTCCCGGGACAGTATGGCTACACCTTC.